This T cell receptor beta chain stems from a study of blood T cells in healthy people across ages (dated by TCRdb to 2013 to 2016). With regard to the full study: In model experiments, template switching captured roughly one uniquely barcoded TCR beta cDNA molecule for every two T cells. The study measured age-related changes in TCR beta repertoire diversity using deep sequencing normalized with unique cDNA molecular identifiers. The donors were divided into four age groups: young (average about 16 years), middle-aged (over 35), aged (approximately 62) and long-lived (around 80). To avoid experimental bias, donors of different ages were spread randomly across the sequencing lanes. For two donors (one aged 18 to 30 and one aged 80 or older), the study analyzed two additional independent replicas of 1 million unique cDNA reads from the same blood draw. What the research found in general, with its limitations: As age increased, observed TCR beta diversity per million T cells dropped in a roughly linear way, and a significant reduction was already evident by age about 36. Donor CMV infection status was unknown, potentially confounding age-related changes in expanded clonotypes. Conclusive comparison of naive and antigen-experienced compartments was prevented by the profiling of bulk unsorted PBMCs. Compared with the aged group, the long-lived group had more naive CD4+ T cells, fewer expanded clones and increased TCR diversity, a pattern suggesting age selection. Estimates of total diversity based on one million sequenced T cells were regarded as lower bounds and as underestimates. There was a strong correlation between observed TCR beta diversity and the percentage of naive T cells measured by flow cytometry.

The library came from 5' RACE. Sequencing instrument: Illumina HiSeq 2500. A second PCR of about 7 to 12 cycles was run with a J-beta primer mix and a sample-barcoded 5' primer. Each TCR beta cDNA molecule received a unique molecular identifier from a template-switch 5' adaptor carrying 12 random nucleotides. Each sample yielded at least 2.5 million CDR3-containing paired-end reads. First-strand cDNA synthesis was performed from all RNA using the Mint cDNA synthesis kit, with priming by a TRBC-specific oligonucleotide. Following uracil-DNA glycosylase treatment, a first 18-cycle PCR with universal primers M1SS and BC2_uni_R was performed on all cDNA. Per the original workflow: For normalization, 1 million high-quality reads were randomly selected from each sample, with every read carrying a distinct molecular identifier. Reads with shared molecular identifiers were discarded instead of being binned into consensus sequences. MiTCR, set to a Q25 quality threshold and the strictest error-elimination algorithm, was used for CDR3 identification, clonotype clustering and error correction. A nonparametric unseen species model with Euler transformation was used to estimate lower-bound total TCR beta diversity. TCRdb itself trimmed the public reads at Q25 with fastp, ran MiXCR and retained productive beta chains. Rows are unified per CDR3 protein, each entry keeping the most common DNA and genes. None of the V and J calls come from the authors' own analysis; TCRdb made them. Here the sample has over a million distinct CDR3 sequences; roughly 59% occur a single time. 6.5% to 8.5% of the sample goes to the ten largest clones.

Systemically healthy Caucasian individuals from Russia, around 39 in total and aged about 6 to 100 years, were included as donors. Each donor gave around 9 milliliters of peripheral blood, collected into EDTA-treated Vacutainer tubes. Ficoll-Paque density-gradient centrifugation was used to isolate PBMCs, with at least 6.5 million per sample. Trizol reagent was used to extract total RNA from the PBMCs, yielding at least 6 micrograms per sample. The percentages of naive CD45RAhigh/CD27high T cells were determined by flow cytometry on a PBMC aliquot from every donor. Germline trimming: 2 bases from V, 0 bases from J; junction bases outside gene matches: 9. The CDR3 spans 16 residues, from the cysteine through the phenylalanine. This entry keeps only the CDR3 DNA: 48 bases, framed from base 1. The germline V gene provides CDR1 SQVTM and CDR2 ANQGSEA. A word on this clonotype: The target of this receptor is not known. Base qualities are missing; no much larger clone stands one base away.

The clonotype comes from a man aged 18-30 years in good health. This chain is built from TRBV29-1 and TRBJ2-7; TRBD2 matches 8 bases in the middle. The sequencing sample was made of blood. The bases read TGCAGCGTTGAAACCGGCAAGCGGGAGCTCTCCTACGAGCAGTACTTC. The resulting protein is CSVETGKRELSYEQYF.